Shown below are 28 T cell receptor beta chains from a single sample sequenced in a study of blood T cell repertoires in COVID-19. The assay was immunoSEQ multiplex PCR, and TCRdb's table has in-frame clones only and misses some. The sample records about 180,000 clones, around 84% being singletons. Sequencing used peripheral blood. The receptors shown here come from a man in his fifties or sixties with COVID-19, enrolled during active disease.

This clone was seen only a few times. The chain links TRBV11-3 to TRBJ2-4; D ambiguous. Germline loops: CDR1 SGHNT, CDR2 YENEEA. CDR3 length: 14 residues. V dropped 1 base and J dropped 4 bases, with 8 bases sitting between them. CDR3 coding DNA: TGTGCCAGCAGCTTAGTGGTCAGTAAAAACATTCAGTACTTC. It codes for CASSLVVSKNIQYF.

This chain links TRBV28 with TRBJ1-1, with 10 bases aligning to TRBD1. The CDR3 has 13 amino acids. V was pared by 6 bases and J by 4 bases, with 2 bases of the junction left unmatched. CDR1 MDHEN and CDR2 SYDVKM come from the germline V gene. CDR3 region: CASRRQGATEAFF. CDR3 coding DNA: TGTGCCAGCAGGCGACAGGGGGCCACTGAAGCTTTCTTT.

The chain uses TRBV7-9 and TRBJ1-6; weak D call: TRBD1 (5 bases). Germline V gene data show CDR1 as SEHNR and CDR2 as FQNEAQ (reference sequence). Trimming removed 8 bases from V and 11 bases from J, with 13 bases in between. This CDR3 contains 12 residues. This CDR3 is CASRRGEAPLHF. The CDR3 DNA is TGTGCCAGCCGTCGAGGGGAGGCACCCCTCCACTTT.

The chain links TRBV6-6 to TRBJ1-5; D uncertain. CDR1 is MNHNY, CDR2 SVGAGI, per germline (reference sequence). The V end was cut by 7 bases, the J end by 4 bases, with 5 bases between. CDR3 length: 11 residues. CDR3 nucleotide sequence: TGTGCCAGCAAGAGTAATCAGCCCCAGCATTTT. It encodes CASKSNQPQHF.

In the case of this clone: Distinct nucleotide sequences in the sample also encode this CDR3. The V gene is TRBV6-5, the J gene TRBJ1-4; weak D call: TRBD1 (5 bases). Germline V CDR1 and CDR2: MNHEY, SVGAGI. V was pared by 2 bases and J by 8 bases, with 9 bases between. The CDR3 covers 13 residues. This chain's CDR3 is CASSYDSGEKLFF. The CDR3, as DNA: TGTGCCAGCAGTTACGACAGTGGCGAAAAACTGTTTTTT.

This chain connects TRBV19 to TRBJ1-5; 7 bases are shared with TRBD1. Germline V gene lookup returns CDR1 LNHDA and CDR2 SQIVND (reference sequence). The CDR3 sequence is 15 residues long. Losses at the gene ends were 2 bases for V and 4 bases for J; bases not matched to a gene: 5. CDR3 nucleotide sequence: TGTGCCAGTAGTATAAGGGGCAGGGGGAATCAGCCCCAGCATTTT. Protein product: CASSIRGRGNQPQHF.

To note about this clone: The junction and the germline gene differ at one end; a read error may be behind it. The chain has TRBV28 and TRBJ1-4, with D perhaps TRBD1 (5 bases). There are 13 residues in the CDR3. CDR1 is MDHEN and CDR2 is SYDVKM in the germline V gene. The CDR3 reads CASTATAKEKLFF. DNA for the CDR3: TGTGCCAGCACCGCGACAGCTAAAGAAAAACTGTTTTTT.

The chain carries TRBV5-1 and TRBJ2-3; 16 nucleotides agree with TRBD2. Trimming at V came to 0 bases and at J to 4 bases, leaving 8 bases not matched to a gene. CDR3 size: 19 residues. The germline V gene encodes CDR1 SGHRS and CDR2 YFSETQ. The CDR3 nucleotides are TGCGCCAGCAGCTTGGAACCGGGGACTAGCGGGAGGGGGCCAGATACGCAGTATTTT. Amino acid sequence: CASSLEPGTSGRGPDTQYF. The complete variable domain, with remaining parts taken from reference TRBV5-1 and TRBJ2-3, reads KAGVTQTPRYLIKTRGQQVTLSCSPISGHRSVSWYQQTPGQGLQFLFEYFSETQRNKGNFPGRFSGRQFSNSRSEMNVSTLELGDSALYLCASSLEPGTSGRGPDTQYFGPGTRLTVL.

CDR3 in amino acids: CASSIIGQRAGSGYTF. CDR3 in DNA: TGTGCCAGCAGTATTATCGGGCAGCGGGCAGGGAGTGGCTACACCTTC. This chain connects TRBV28 to TRBJ1-2, with D perhaps matching TRBD1 (5 bases). Germline V gene data show CDR1 as MDHEN and CDR2 as SYDVKM. The CDR3 length is 16 residues. Trimming removed 5 bases at V and 7 bases at J, with 23 bases between.

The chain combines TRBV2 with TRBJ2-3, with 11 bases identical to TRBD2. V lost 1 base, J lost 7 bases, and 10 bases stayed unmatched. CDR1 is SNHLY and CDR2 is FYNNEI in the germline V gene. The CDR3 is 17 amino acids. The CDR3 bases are TGTGCCAGCAGTGAAGACCTAGCGGGAGGCTCGCGGAATACGCAGTATTTT. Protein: CASSEDLAGGSRNTQYF.

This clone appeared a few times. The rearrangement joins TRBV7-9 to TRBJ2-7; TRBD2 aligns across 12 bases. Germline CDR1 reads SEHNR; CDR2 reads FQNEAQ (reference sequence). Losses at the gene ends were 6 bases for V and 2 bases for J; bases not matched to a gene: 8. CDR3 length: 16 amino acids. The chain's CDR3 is CASSYHGLAGPYEQYF. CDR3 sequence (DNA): TGTGCCAGCAGTTACCACGGACTAGCGGGGCCCTACGAGCAGTACTTC. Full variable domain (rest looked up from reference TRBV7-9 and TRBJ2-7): DTGVSQNPRHKITKRGQNVTFRCDPISEHNRLYWYRQTLGQGPEFLTYFQNEAQLEKSRLLSDRFSAERPKGSFSTLEIQRTEQGDSAMYLCASSYHGLAGPYEQYFGPGTRLTVT.

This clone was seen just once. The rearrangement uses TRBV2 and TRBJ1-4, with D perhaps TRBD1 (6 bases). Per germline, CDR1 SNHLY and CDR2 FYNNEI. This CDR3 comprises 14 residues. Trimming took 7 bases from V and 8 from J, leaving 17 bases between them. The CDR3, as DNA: TGTGCCAGCATCGGGACAACCCCGGGGGAAAAACTGTTTTTT. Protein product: CASIGTTPGEKLFF.

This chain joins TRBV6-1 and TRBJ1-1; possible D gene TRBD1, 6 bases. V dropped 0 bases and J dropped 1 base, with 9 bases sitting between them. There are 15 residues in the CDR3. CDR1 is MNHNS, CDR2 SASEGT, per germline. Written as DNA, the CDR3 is TGTGCCAGCAGTGAAGCGCCAGGGGAGAACACTGAAGCTTTCTTT. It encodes CASSEAPGENTEAFF.

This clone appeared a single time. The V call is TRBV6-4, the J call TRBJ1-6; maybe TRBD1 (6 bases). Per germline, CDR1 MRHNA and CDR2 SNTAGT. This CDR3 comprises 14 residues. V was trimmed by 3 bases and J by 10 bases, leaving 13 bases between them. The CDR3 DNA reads TGTGCCAGCAGTGAAGTGACAGGAGGATCACCCCTCCACTTT. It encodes CASSEVTGGSPLHF.

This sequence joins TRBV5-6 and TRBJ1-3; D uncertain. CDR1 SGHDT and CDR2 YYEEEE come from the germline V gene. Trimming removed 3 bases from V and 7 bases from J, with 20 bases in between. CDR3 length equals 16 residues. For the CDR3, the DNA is TGTGCCAGCAGCTCTCGGAGGGTTGGTGGCTTCAACACCATATATTTT. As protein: CASSSRRVGGFNTIYF.

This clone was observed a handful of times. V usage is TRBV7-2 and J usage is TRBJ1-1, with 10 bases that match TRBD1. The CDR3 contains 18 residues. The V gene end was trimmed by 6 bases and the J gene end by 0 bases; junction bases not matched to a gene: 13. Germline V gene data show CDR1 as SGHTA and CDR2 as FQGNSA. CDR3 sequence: CASSLRDRGLQLNTEAFF. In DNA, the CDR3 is TGTGCCAGCAGTTTACGGGACAGGGGACTCCAATTGAACACTGAAGCTTTCTTT.

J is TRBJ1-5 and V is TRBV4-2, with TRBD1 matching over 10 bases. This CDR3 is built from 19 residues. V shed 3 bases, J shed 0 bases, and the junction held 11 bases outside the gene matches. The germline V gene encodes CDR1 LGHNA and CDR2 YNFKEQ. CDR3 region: CASSQEGDRGKYSNQPQHF. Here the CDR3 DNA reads TGTGCCAGCAGCCAGGAAGGGGACAGGGGAAAATATAGCAATCAGCCCCAGCATTTT.

The CDR3 loop is CASGPGTVSGANVLTF. The CDR3 DNA reads as TGTGCCAGCGGACCGGGGACAGTCTCTGGGGCCAACGTCCTGACTTTC. The rearrangement uses TRBV4-2 and TRBJ2-6; 7 positions match TRBD1. V lost 8 bases and J lost 0; bases outside the gene matches: 7. The CDR3 is 16 residues long. CDR1 is LGHNA, CDR2 YNFKEQ, per germline.

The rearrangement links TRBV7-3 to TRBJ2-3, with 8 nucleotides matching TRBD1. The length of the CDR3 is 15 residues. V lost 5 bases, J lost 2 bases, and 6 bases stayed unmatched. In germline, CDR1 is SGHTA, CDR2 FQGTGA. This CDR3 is CASSPGTGHTDTQYF. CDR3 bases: TGTGCCAGCAGCCCAGGGACAGGCCACACAGATACGCAGTATTTT.

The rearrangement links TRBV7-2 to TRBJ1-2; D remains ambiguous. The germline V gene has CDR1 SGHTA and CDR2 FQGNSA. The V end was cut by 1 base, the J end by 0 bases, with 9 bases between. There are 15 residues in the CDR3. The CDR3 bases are TGTGCCAGCAGCTTAGAGTTTGGAGCTAACTATGGCTACACCTTC. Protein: CASSLEFGANYGYTF. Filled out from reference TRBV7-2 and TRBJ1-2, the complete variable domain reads GAGVSQSPSNKVTEKGKDVELRCDPISGHTALYWYRQSLGQGLEFLIYFQGNSAPDKSGLPSDRFSAERTGGSVSTLTIQRTQQEDSAVYLCASSLEFGANYGYTFGSGTRLTVV.

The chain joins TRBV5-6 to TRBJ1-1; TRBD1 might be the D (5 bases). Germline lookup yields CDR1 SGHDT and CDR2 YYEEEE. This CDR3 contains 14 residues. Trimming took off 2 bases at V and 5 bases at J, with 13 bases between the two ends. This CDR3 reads CASSFGGLKTEAFF. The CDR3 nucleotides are TGTGCCAGCAGCTTTGGGGGACTCAAAACTGAAGCTTTCTTT.

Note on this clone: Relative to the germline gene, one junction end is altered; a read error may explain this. This CDR3 reads CAGSLLPDSGNTIYF. Here the CDR3 DNA reads TGTGCCGGCAGTTTACTCCCAGACTCTGGAAACACCATATATTTT. The chain recombines TRBV28 with TRBJ1-3; no firm D call. There are 15 residues in the CDR3. Germline CDR1 is MDHEN and CDR2 is SYDVKM. The full variable domain, rest sourced from reference TRBV28 and TRBJ1-3, is DVKVTQSSRYLVKRTGEKVFLECVQDMDHENMFWYRQDPGLGLRLIYFSYDVKMKEKGDIPEGYSVSREKKERFSLILESASTNQTSMYLCAGSLLPDSGNTIYFGEGSWLTVV.

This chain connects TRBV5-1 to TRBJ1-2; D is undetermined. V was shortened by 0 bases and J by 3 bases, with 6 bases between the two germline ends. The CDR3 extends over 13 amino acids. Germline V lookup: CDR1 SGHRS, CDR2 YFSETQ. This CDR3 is CASSLVADYGYTF. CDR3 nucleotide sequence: TGCGCCAGCAGCTTGGTCGCAGACTATGGCTACACCTTC.

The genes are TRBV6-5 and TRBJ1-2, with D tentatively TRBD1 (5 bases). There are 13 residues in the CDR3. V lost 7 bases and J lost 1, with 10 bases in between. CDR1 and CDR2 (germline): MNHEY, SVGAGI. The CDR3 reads CASTAGLNYGYTF. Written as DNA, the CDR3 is TGTGCCAGCACGGCAGGGCTTAACTATGGCTACACCTTC.

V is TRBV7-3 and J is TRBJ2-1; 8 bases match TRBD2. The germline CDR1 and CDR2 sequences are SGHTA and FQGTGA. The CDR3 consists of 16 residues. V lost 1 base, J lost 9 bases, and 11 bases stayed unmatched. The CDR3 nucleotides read TGTGCCAGCAGCTTAAGTCCCCCCGGGACTAGGAGTGAGCAGTTCTTC. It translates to CASSLSPPGTRSEQFF.

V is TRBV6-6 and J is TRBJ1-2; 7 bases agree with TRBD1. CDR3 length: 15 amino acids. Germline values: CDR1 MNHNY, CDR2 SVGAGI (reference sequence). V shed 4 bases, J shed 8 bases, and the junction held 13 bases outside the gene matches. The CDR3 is CASSFRSGTAWGYTF. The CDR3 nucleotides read TGTGCCAGCAGTTTCAGGTCAGGGACAGCTTGGGGCTACACCTTC.

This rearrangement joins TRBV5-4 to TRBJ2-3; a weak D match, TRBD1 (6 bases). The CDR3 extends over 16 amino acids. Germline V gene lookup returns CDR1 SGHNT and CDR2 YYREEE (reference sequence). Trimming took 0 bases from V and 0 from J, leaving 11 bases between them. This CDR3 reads CASSLARQGSTDTQYF. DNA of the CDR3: TGTGCCAGCAGCTTGGCCAGGCAGGGGAGCACAGATACGCAGTATTTT.

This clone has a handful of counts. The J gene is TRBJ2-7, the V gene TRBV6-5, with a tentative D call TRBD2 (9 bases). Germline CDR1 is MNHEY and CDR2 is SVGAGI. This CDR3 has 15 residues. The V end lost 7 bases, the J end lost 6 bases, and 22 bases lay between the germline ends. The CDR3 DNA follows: TGTGCCAGCAAACCGACAGGGGCGGGGGGGAGCGAGCAGTACTTC. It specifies CASKPTGAGGSEQYF.